What follows is one T cell receptor (beta chain) and its context. The antigen remains unidentified. V was shortened by 5 bases and J by 1 base, with 14 bases between the two germline ends. Germline assignment: CDR1 SQVTM and CDR2 ANQGSEA. This CDR3 contains 14 residues. This sample was included in a study of T cell clonotyping in hematopoietic cell transplantation. Study conclusions and caveats: Without cell sorting, CD4 versus CD8 contributions remain unresolved.

Data came from immunoSEQ multiplex PCR; TCRdb stores just in-frame clones and leaves some out. Found here are under 35,000 clones, 60% to 80% of them singletons; the top ten hold 5% to 6.5%. Time point of the sample: recipient sample about 28 days before transplant, after cytoreduction. Samples: about 28 days before transplant, then days 30, 100 and 180 after. This clonotype was obtained from a man aged 50 to 60 with myelodysplastic syndrome. Some clones in this sample may be carry-over from other donors' samples. The sequencing here drew on peripheral blood mononuclear cells, taken before stem cell transplant. The chain uses TRBV29-1 and TRBJ1-1; the D gene is possibly TRBD1 (6 bases). Written as DNA, the CDR3 is TGCAGCGTTAAGAGAGTGACAGGGAACACTGAAGCTTTCTTT. Its protein is CSVKRVTGNTEAFF.